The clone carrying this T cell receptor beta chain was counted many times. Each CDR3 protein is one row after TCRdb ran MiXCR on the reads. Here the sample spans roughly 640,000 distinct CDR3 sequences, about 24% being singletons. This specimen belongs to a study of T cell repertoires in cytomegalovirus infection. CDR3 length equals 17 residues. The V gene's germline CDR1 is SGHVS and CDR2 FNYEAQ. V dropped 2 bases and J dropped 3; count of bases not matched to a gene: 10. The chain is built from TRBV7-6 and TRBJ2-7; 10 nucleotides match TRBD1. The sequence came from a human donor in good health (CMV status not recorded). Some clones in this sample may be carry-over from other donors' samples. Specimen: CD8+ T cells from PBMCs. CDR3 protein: CASSLTVPGQGHYEQYF. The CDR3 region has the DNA TGTGCCAGCAGCTTAACCGTGCCGGGACAGGGGCACTACGAGCAGTACTTC.